The clone carrying this T cell receptor (beta chain) has ten or more counts. Donation came from healthy Caucasian individuals in Russia who were aged roughly 6 to 100. The source of the sample is a study of blood T cells in healthy people across ages. Using a J-beta primer mix together with a sample-barcoded 5' primer, a second PCR was run for about 7 to 12 cycles. TCRdb itself ran the 5' RACE reads through MiXCR, one entry per CDR3 protein. The sample lists about 1.4 million distinct CDR3 sequences, around 55% seen once, with about 6.3% in the top ten. This CDR3 comprises 15 residues. The ends lost 0 bases at V and 1 base at J; junction bases unmatched: 1. Looked up from germline, CDR1 is SGHTA and CDR2 is FQGNSA.

The chain couples TRBV7-2 to TRBJ2-3, with 7 bases lining up with TRBD2. This receptor was taken from a man aged 18 to 29 in good health. The source material was blood. The CDR3 is CASSLATSGTDTQYF. CDR3 coding DNA: TGTGCCAGCAGCTTAGCTACTAGCGGCACAGATACGCAGTATTTT.